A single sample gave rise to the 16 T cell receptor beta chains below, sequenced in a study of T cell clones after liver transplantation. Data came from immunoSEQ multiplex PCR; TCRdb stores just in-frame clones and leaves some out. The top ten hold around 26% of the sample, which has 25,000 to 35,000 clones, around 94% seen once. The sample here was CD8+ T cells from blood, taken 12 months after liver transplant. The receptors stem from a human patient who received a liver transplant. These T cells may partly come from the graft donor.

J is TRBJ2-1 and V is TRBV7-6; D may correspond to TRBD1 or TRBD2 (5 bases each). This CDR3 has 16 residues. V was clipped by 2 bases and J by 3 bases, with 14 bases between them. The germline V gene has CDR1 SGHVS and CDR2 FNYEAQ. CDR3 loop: CASSLSLEGIYNEQFF. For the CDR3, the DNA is TGTGCCAGCAGCTTATCACTTGAGGGGATCTACAATGAGCAGTTCTTC.

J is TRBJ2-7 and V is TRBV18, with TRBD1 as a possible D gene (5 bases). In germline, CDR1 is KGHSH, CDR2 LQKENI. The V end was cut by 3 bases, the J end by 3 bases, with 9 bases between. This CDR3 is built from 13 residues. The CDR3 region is CASSPPQGYEQYF. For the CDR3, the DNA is TGTGCCAGCTCACCCCCCCAGGGCTACGAGCAGTACTTC.

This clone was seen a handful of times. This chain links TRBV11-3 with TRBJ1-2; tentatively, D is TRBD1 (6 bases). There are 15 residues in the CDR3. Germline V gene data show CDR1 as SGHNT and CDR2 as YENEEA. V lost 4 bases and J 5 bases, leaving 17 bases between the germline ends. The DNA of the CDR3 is TGTGCCAGCAGCTCCCAGACAGGTGCGGGATATGGCTACACCTTC. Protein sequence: CASSSQTGAGYGYTF.

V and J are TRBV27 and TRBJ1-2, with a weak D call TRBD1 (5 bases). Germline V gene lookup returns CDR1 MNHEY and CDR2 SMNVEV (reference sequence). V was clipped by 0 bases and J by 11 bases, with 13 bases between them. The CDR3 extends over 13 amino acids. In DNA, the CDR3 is TGTGCCAGCAGTTTATCCCCTCAGGGACTATACACCTTC. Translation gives CASSLSPQGLYTF.

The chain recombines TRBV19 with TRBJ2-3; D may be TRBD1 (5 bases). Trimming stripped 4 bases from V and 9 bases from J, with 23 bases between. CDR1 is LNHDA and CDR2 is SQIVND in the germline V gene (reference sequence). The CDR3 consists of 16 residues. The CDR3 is CASSNPSSGHERTQYF. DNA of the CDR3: TGTGCCAGTAGTAACCCCTCCTCCGGACACGAGAGAACGCAGTATTTT.

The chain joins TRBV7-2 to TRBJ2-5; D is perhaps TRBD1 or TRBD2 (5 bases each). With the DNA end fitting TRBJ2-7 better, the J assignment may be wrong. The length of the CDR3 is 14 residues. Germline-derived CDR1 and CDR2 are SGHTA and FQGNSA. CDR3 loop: CASSLTRGINEQYF. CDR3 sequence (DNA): TGTGCCAGCAGCCTAACTAGGGGAATCAACGAGCAGTACTTC.

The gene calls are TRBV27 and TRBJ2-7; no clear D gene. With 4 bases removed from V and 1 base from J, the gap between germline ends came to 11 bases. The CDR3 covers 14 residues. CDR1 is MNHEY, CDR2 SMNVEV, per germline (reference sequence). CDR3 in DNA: TGTGCCAGCAGTTCCTTAGGGTGGTCCTACGAGCAGTACTTC. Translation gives CASSSLGWSYEQYF.

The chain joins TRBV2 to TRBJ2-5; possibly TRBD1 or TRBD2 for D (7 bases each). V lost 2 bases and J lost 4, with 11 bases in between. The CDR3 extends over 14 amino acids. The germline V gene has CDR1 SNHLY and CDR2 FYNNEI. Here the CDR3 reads CASSETGEGETQYF. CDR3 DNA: TGTGCCAGCAGTGAAACAGGGGAGGGAGAGACCCAGTACTTC. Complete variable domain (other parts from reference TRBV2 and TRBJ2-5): EPEVTQTPSHQVTQMGQEVILRCVPISNHLYFYWYRQILGQKVEFLVSFYNNEISEKSEIFDDQFSVERPDGSNFTLKIRSTKLEDSAMYFCASSETGEGETQYFGPGTRLLVL.

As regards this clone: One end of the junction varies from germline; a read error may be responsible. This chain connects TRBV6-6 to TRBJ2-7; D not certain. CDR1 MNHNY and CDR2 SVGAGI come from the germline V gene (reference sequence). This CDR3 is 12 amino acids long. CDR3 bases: TGTGCCGGCAGTTATTCAGTTAGCGAGCAGTACTTC. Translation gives CAGSYSVSEQYF.

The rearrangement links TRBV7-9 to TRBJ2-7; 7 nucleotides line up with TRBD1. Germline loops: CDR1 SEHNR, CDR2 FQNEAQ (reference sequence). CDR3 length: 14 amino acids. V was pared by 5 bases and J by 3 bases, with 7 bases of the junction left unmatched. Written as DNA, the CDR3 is TGTGCCAGCAGCCTATCGACAGGGAACTACGAGCAGTACTTC. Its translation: CASSLSTGNYEQYF.

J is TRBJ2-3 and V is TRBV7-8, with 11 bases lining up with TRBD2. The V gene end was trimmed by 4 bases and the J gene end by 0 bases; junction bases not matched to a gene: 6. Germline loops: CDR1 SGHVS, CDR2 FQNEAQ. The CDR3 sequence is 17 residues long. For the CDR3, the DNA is TGTGCCAGCAGCTCCTATGGGACTAGCGGAAGCACAGATACGCAGTATTTT. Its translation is CASSSYGTSGSTDTQYF.

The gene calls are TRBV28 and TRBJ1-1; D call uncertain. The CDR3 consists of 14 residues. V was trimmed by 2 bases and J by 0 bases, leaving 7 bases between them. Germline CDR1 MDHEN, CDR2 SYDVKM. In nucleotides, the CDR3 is TGTGCCAGCAGTTTAAGGGTAGTGAACACTGAAGCTTTCTTT. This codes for CASSLRVVNTEAFF.

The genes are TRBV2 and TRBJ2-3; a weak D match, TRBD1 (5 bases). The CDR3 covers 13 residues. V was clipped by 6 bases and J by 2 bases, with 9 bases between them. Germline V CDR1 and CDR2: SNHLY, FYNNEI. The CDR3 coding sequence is TGTGCCAGCAGCGACAGCTACACAGATACGCAGTATTTT. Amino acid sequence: CASSDSYTDTQYF.

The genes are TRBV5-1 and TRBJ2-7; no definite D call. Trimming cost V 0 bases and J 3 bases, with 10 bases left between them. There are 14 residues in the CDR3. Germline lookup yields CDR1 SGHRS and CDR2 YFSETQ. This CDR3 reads CASSLGAPGYEQYF. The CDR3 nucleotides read TGCGCCAGCAGCTTGGGCGCCCCGGGCTACGAGCAGTACTTC.

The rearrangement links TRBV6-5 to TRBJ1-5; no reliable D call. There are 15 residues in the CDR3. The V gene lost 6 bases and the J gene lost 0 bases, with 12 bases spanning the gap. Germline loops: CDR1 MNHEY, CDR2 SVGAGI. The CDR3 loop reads CASRPTGYSNQPQHF. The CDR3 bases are TGTGCCAGCAGGCCTACGGGGTATAGCAATCAGCCCCAGCATTTT.

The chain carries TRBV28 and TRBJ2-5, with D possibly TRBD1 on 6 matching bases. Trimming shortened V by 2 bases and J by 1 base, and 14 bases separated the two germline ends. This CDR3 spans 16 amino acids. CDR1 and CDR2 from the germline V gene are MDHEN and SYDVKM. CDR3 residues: CASSLGRDTIQETQYF. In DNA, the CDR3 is TGTGCCAGCAGTTTAGGTCGGGACACTATCCAAGAGACCCAGTACTTC.